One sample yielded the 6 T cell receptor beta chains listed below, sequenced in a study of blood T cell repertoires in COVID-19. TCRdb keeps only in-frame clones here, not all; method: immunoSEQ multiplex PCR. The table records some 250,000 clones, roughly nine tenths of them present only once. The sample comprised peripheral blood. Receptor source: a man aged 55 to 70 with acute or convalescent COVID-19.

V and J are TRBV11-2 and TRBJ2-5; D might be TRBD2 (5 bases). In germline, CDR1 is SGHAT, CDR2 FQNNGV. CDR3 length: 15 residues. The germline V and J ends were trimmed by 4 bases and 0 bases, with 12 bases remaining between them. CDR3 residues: CASSSSSGYQETQYF. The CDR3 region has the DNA TGTGCCAGCAGCTCTTCTTCGGGATACCAAGAGACCCAGTACTTC.

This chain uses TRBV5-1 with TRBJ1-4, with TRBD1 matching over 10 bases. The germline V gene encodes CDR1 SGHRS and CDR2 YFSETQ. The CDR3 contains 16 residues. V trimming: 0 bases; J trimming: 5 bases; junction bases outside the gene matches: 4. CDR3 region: CASSLDPGQGNEKLFF. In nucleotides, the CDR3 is TGCGCCAGCAGCTTGGACCCGGGACAGGGGAATGAAAAACTGTTTTTT. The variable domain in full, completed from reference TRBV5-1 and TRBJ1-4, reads KAGVTQTPRYLIKTRGQQVTLSCSPISGHRSVSWYQQTPGQGLQFLFEYFSETQRNKGNFPGRFSGRQFSNSRSEMNVSTLELGDSALYLCASSLDPGQGNEKLFFGSGTQLSVL.

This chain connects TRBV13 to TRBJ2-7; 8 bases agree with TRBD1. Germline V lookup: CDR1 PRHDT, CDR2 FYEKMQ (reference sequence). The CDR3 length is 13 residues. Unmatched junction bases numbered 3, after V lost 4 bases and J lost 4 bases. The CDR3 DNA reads TGTGCCAGCAGCTCACAGGGGGTTTACGAGCAGTACTTC. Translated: CASSSQGVYEQYF.

CDR3 in amino acids: CASSLGGLVGNTGELFF. CDR3 in DNA: TGTGCCAGCAGCTTGGGAGGTCTAGTCGGGAACACCGGGGAGCTGTTTTTT. V usage is TRBV5-8 and J usage is TRBJ2-2; no reliable D call. V was trimmed by 0 bases and J by 1 base, leaving 13 bases between them. Germline CDR1 and CDR2: SGHTS and YDEGEE. This CDR3 is built from 17 residues.

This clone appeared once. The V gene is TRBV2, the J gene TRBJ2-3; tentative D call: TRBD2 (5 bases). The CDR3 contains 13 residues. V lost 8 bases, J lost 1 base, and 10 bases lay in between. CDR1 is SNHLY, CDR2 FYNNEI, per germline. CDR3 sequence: CASRGAGTDTQYF. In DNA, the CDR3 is TGTGCCAGCCGGGGAGCTGGCACAGATACGCAGTATTTT.

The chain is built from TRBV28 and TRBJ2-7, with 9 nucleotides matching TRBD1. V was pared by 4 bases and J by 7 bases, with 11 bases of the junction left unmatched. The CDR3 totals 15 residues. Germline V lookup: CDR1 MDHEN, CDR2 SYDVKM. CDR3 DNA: TGTGCCAGCAGTTCAACCGGGACAGGGTTCAGGGAGCAGTACTTC. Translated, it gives CASSSTGTGFREQYF.